This passage covers 15 T cell receptor beta chains from one sample sequenced in a study of cytomegalovirus exposure and HLA in healthy donors. Produced via immunoSEQ multiplex PCR; TCRdb's table is partial and in-frame only. The table lists over 200,000 clones, 90% of them singletons. The sample comprised PBMCs. The receptors originated from a woman aged 18-30 years in good health and CMV-seronegative.

CDR3 protein: CASSPGTGVDTGELFF. In nucleotides, the CDR3 is TGTGCCAGCTCACCAGGGACAGGGGTAGACACCGGGGAGCTGTTTTTT. This chain connects TRBV18 to TRBJ2-2; TRBD1 agrees at 10 bases. CDR1 is KGHSH, CDR2 LQKENI, per germline. The CDR3 runs 16 residues. The J segment lost 3 bases and the V segment lost 2 bases, leaving 3 bases of the junction unmatched.

This rearrangement joins TRBV6-5 to TRBJ1-1; 10 nucleotides line up with TRBD1. The germline gives CDR1 MNHEY, CDR2 SVGAGI. V dropped 7 bases and J dropped 6; count of bases not matched to a gene: 8. The CDR3 runs to 14 residues. The CDR3 DNA sequence: TGTGCCAGCACCCCGGGACAGGGGTGGTCTGAAGCTTTCTTT. Amino acid sequence: CASTPGQGWSEAFF.

This chain links TRBV4-1 with TRBJ2-1; 13 positions agree with TRBD2. This CDR3 comprises 18 residues. V was pared by 0 bases and J by 6 bases, with 8 bases of the junction left unmatched. Germline CDR1 MGHRA, CDR2 YSYEKL. The CDR3 nucleotides read TGCGCCAGCAGCCAAGATTTTACTAGCGGGGGGGCCCTCAATGAGCAGTTCTTC. It codes for CASSQDFTSGGALNEQFF.

This chain connects TRBV4-3 to TRBJ2-5, with 7 positions matching TRBD2. Trimming removed 4 bases from V and 0 bases from J; junction bases left unmatched: 5. CDR1 is LGHNA and CDR2 is YSLEER in the germline V gene. The CDR3 spans 15 residues. CDR3 nucleotide sequence: TGCGCCAGCAGCCCTTCACTAGCGAACCAAGAGACCCAGTACTTC. It encodes CASSPSLANQETQYF.

The J gene is TRBJ1-4, the V gene TRBV6-5; 9 nucleotides agree with TRBD1. V was clipped by 6 bases and J by 8 bases; unmatched bases: 7. This CDR3 has 14 residues. Germline V CDR1 and CDR2: MNHEY, SVGAGI. Written as DNA, the CDR3 is TGTGCCAGCAGCAGACAGGGGGGTTGGGAAAAACTGTTTTTT. Translation: CASSRQGGWEKLFF.

V gene TRBV19 combines with J gene TRBJ1-4; D not certain. V dropped 3 bases and J dropped 5 bases, with 10 bases sitting between them. Germline CDR1 and CDR2: LNHDA and SQIVND (reference sequence). The CDR3 is made up of 14 amino acids. The CDR3 DNA is TGTGCCAGTAGTATTCAGTGGAGAAATGAAAAACTGTTTTTT. Translated: CASSIQWRNEKLFF. Complete variable domain (other parts from reference TRBV19 and TRBJ1-4): DGGITQSPKYLFRKEGQNVTLSCEQNLNHDAMYWYRQDPGQGLRLIYYSQIVNDFQKGDIAEGYSVSREKKESFPLTVTSAQKNPTAFYLCASSIQWRNEKLFFGSGTQLSVL.

The chain couples TRBV5-6 to TRBJ1-1; D gene uncertain. The CDR3 loop spans 16 amino acids. The V gene's germline CDR1 is SGHDT and CDR2 YYEEEE. Trimming removed 1 base from V and 2 bases from J, with 15 bases in between. The chain's CDR3 is CASSLKFAGTNTEAFF. CDR3 DNA sequence: TGTGCCAGCAGCTTGAAGTTCGCAGGTACAAACACTGAAGCTTTCTTT.

The rearrangement links TRBV6-5 to TRBJ2-7; tentative D call: TRBD2 (5 bases). V lost 2 bases and J 5 bases, leaving 16 bases between the germline ends. Per germline, CDR1 MNHEY and CDR2 SVGAGI. CDR3 size: 15 residues. The CDR3 DNA follows: TGTGCCAGCAGTTACACGGGGTGGTCCGGGGACGAGCAGTACTTC. The encoded protein is CASSYTGWSGDEQYF.

The chain carries TRBV5-1 and TRBJ2-3; D unclear. This CDR3 has 15 amino acids. Per germline, CDR1 SGHRS and CDR2 YFSETQ. The V end lost 0 bases, the J end lost 0 bases, and 8 bases lay between the germline ends. As DNA, the CDR3 is TGCGCCAGCAGCTTGGACACCTCTAGCACAGATACGCAGTATTTT. This sequence encodes CASSLDTSSTDTQYF.

The rearrangement uses TRBV6-1 and TRBJ2-1; 8 bases are a match to TRBD2. The CDR3 sequence is 13 residues long. J lost 5 bases, V lost 6 bases, and 3 bases had no gene match. The germline V gene has CDR1 MNHNS and CDR2 SASEGT. CDR3 sequence: CASRGLGNNEQFF. Written as DNA, the CDR3 is TGTGCCAGCAGGGGACTAGGGAACAATGAGCAGTTCTTC.

The rearrangement joins TRBV28 to TRBJ1-5; D is unclear. Germline values: CDR1 MDHEN, CDR2 SYDVKM. Trimming took off 2 bases at V and 6 bases at J, with 14 bases between the two ends. This CDR3 region has 15 residues. The CDR3 protein is CASSLMLESGQPQHF. The CDR3 nucleotides read TGTGCCAGCAGTTTAATGTTGGAAAGCGGTCAGCCCCAGCATTTT.

V and J are TRBV7-7 and TRBJ1-2, with D possibly being TRBD1 (6 bases). Trimming stripped 6 bases from V and 1 base from J, with 18 bases between. This CDR3 comprises 16 residues. Germline CDR1 is SSHAT and CDR2 is FNYEAQ (reference sequence). CDR3 sequence (DNA): TGTGCCAGCAGGCGTCCCGGACAGCTCCTTAACTATGGCTACACCTTC. This encodes CASRRPGQLLNYGYTF.

The chain combines TRBV5-1 with TRBJ2-7, with D possibly TRBD1 on 6 matching bases. The CDR3 length is 13 residues. CDR1 SGHRS and CDR2 YFSETQ come from the germline V gene. V lost 7 bases and J 0 bases, leaving 11 bases between the germline ends. In nucleotides, the CDR3 is TGCGCCAGCGAGCTCAGGGGCTCCTACGAGCAGTACGTC. This translates into CASELRGSYEQYV.

This clone was found once. J is TRBJ1-2 and V is TRBV5-1; D is ambiguous. The CDR3 loop spans 14 amino acids. V lost 4 bases and J lost 5, with 15 bases in between. Germline CDR1 SGHRS, CDR2 YFSETQ. The CDR3 DNA follows: TGCGCCAGCAGCACCCGGGTCAACGATTATGGCTACACCTTC. Protein product: CASSTRVNDYGYTF.

For the CDR3, the DNA is TGTGCCAGCAGCCCGTACAGGGGCAATTCGCATCCTGAAGCTTTCTTT. It specifies CASSPYRGNSHPEAFF. The chain is built from TRBV5-4 and TRBJ1-1; 7 bases are shared with TRBD1. Germline loops: CDR1 SGHNT, CDR2 YYREEE (reference sequence). The CDR3 is made up of 16 amino acids. V dropped 4 bases and J dropped 6; count of bases not matched to a gene: 15.